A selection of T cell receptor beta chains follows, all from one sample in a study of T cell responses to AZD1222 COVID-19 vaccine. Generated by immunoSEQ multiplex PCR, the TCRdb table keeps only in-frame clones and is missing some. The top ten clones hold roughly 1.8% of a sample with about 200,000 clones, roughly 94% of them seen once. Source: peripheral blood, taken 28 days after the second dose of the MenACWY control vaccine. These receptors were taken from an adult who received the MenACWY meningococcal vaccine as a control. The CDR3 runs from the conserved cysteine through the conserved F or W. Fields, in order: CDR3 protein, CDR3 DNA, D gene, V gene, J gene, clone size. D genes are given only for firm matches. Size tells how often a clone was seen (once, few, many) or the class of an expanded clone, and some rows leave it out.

CDR3 protein: CASTDGAGGADGYTF
CDR3 DNA: TGTGCCAGTACGGACGGGGCAGGGGGCGCCGATGGCTACACCTTC
D gene: TRBD1
V gene: TRBV19
J gene: TRBJ1-2
clone size: -

CDR3 protein: CASSEGYTEAFF
CDR3 DNA: TGTGCCAGCAGTGAGGGATACACTGAAGCTTTCTTT
D gene: -
V gene: TRBV12-3/TRBV12-4
J gene: TRBJ1-1
clone size: -

CDR3 protein: CASSRGQGNTIYF
CDR3 DNA: TGCGCCAGCAGCAGAGGACAGGGAAACACCATATATTTT
D gene: -
V gene: TRBV5-1
J gene: TRBJ1-3
clone size: -

CDR3 protein: CASSLWNQPQHF
CDR3 DNA: TGTGCCAGCAGCTTATGGAATCAGCCCCAGCATTTT
D gene: -
V gene: TRBV5-8
J gene: TRBJ1-5
clone size: -

CDR3 protein: CASSQEEEGAAFF
CDR3 DNA: TGCGCCAGCAGCCAAGAGGAGGAAGGTGCAGCTTTCTTT
D gene: -
V gene: TRBV4-1
J gene: TRBJ1-1
clone size: few

CDR3 protein: CASSQGGVWQGTFKDTQYF
CDR3 DNA: TGTGCCAGCAGCCAAGGTGGGGTTTGGCAGGGCACTTTTAAAGATACGCAGTATTTT
D gene: -
V gene: TRBV3-1/TRBV3-2
J gene: TRBJ2-3
clone size: once

CDR3 protein: CASSPPGQGPSYGYTF
CDR3 DNA: TGTGCCAGCAGCCCACCCGGACAGGGGCCGAGCTATGGCTACACCTTC
D gene: TRBD1
V gene: TRBV28
J gene: TRBJ1-2
clone size: -

CDR3 protein: CASRQGTGYYGYTF
CDR3 DNA: TGTGCCAGCAGACAAGGGACAGGATACTATGGCTACACCTTC
D gene: TRBD1
V gene: TRBV6-5
J gene: TRBJ1-2
clone size: -

CDR3 protein: CSVGSRGGETQYF
CDR3 DNA: TGCAGCGTTGGGTCCAGGGGAGGAGAGACCCAGTACTTC
D gene: -
V gene: TRBV29-1
J gene: TRBJ2-5
clone size: -

CDR3 protein: CASSTQTGTGSPMNTEAFF
CDR3 DNA: TGTGCCAGCAGTACCCAAACCGGGACAGGGAGCCCCATGAACACTGAAGCTTTCTTT
D gene: TRBD1
V gene: TRBV27
J gene: TRBJ1-1
clone size: -

CDR3 protein: CASSLPGLLAKNIQYF
CDR3 DNA: TGTGCCAGCAGCCTGCCAGGATTGTTAGCCAAAAACATTCAGTACTTC
D gene: -
V gene: TRBV13
J gene: TRBJ2-4
clone size: -

CDR3 protein: CASSSLDSYEQYF
CDR3 DNA: TGTGCCAGCAGCTCCCTGGACAGCTACGAGCAGTACTTC
D gene: -
V gene: TRBV7-2
J gene: TRBJ2-7
clone size: -

CDR3 protein: CAWSRDSSYEQYF
CDR3 DNA: TGTGCCTGGAGCCGGGACAGTTCCTACGAGCAGTACTTC
D gene: TRBD1
V gene: TRBV30
J gene: TRBJ2-7
clone size: once

CDR3 protein: CASSISGTGFYEQYF
CDR3 DNA: TGCGCCAGCAGCATATCCGGGACAGGGTTTTACGAGCAGTACTTC
D gene: TRBD1
V gene: TRBV5-1
J gene: TRBJ2-7
clone size: -

CDR3 protein: CASSLGQGALEQFF
CDR3 DNA: TGTGCCAGCAGCTTGGGACAGGGGGCTCTTGAGCAGTTCTTC
D gene: TRBD1
V gene: TRBV11-1
J gene: TRBJ2-1
clone size: -

CDR3 protein: CASSIVRDYGYTF
CDR3 DNA: TGTGCCAGCAGCATAGTCCGGGACTATGGCTACACCTTC
D gene: -
V gene: TRBV6-5
J gene: TRBJ1-2
clone size: -

CDR3 protein: CASSATPANTGELFF
CDR3 DNA: TGTGCCAGCAGTGCTACACCGGCGAACACCGGGGAGCTGTTTTTT
D gene: -
V gene: TRBV2
J gene: TRBJ2-2
clone size: -

CDR3 protein: CASSPRTGSGYTF
CDR3 DNA: TGTGCCAGCAGCCCCAGGACAGGGAGTGGCTACACCTTC
D gene: TRBD1
V gene: TRBV7-9
J gene: TRBJ1-2
clone size: -

CDR3 protein: CATSGGQGVAEAFF
CDR3 DNA: TGTGCCACCAGCGGGGGACAGGGTGTCGCTGAAGCTTTCTTT
D gene: TRBD1
V gene: TRBV15
J gene: TRBJ1-1
clone size: -

CDR3 protein: CASSPGQGNYGYTF
CDR3 DNA: TGTGCCAGCAGCCCGGGACAGGGCAACTATGGCTACACCTTC
D gene: TRBD1
V gene: TRBV2
J gene: TRBJ1-2
clone size: -

CDR3 protein: CASSYQGQGNNYGYTF
CDR3 DNA: TGTGCCAGCAGTTACCAGGGACAGGGTAATAACTATGGCTACACCTTC
D gene: TRBD1
V gene: TRBV6-5
J gene: TRBJ1-2
clone size: -

CDR3 protein: CASNPRSWGEETQYF
CDR3 DNA: TGTGCCAGCAATCCCAGGTCGTGGGGGGAAGAGACCCAGTACTTC
D gene: -
V gene: TRBV7-2
J gene: TRBJ2-5
clone size: -

CDR3 protein: CASSETRAGITGELFF
CDR3 DNA: TGTGCCAGCAGTGAAACCCGGGCGGGGATTACCGGGGAGCTGTTTTTT
D gene: -
V gene: TRBV25-1
J gene: TRBJ2-2
clone size: -

CDR3 protein: CASSDLTGLDTEAFF
CDR3 DNA: TGTGCCAGCAGTGACCTGACAGGGTTGGACACTGAAGCTTTCTTT
D gene: TRBD1
V gene: TRBV6-1
J gene: TRBJ1-1
clone size: -

CDR3 protein: CASSIGGADGELFF
CDR3 DNA: TGTGCCAGTAGTATTGGGGGCGCAGACGGGGAGCTGTTTTTT
D gene: -
V gene: TRBV19
J gene: TRBJ2-2
clone size: -

CDR3 protein: CASSRERDQPQHF
CDR3 DNA: TGTGCCAGCAGCAGGGAGAGGGATCAGCCCCAGCATTTT
D gene: -
V gene: TRBV6-2/TRBV6-3
J gene: TRBJ1-5
clone size: -

CDR3 protein: CASSQDWGAETQYF
CDR3 DNA: TGCGCCAGCAGCCAAGATTGGGGCGCGGAGACCCAGTACTTC
D gene: -
V gene: TRBV4-3
J gene: TRBJ2-5
clone size: once

CDR3 protein: CASSTGLAGDSEQYF
CDR3 DNA: TGCGCCAGCAGCACAGGACTAGCGGGAGACTCCGAGCAGTACTTC
D gene: TRBD2
V gene: TRBV5-1
J gene: TRBJ2-7
clone size: -

CDR3 protein: CAWSTTMNTEAFF
CDR3 DNA: TGTGCCTGGAGTACGACTATGAACACTGAAGCTTTCTTT
D gene: -
V gene: TRBV30
J gene: TRBJ1-1
clone size: -